This T cell receptor (beta chain) was recorded in a study of response to subunit inactivated influenza vaccine. This clonotype came up many times. The antigen is unknown. TCRdb itself ran the RT-PCR reads through MiXCR, one entry per CDR3 protein. The sample has about 780,000 distinct CDR3 sequences, approximately 18% seen once. With 5 bases clipped from V and 0 bases from J, the junction kept 3 bases outside the gene matches. Germline lookup yields CDR1 MNHEY and CDR2 SVGEGT. CDR3 length equals 16 residues. Study-wide results and limits: Authors suggested that a seasonal influenza vaccination recruits few new T cells each time.

Specimen: PBMCs from blood, collected more than 4 days after vaccination. The sequence derives from a man aged 45-60 years who received an inactivated influenza vaccine. The chain employs TRBV6-2 or TRBV6-3 and TRBJ2-3, with 12 bases matching TRBD2. The CDR3 loop reads CASSLTSGGSTDTQYF. In DNA form, the CDR3 reads TGTGCCAGCAGTCTCACTAGCGGGGGGAGCACAGATACGCAGTATTTT.